This entry lists 6 T cell receptor beta chains sequenced from one sample in a study of patients and donors after allogeneic stem cell transplantation. TCRdb analysed the RT-PCR reads with MiXCR anew, one entry per CDR3 protein. Of 920,000 or so distinct CDR3 sequences in the sample, approximately 19% are singletons; the top ten hold 5% to 7.5%. The material sequenced was blood, either unsorted or a sorted T cell fraction (not recorded which). Receptor source: a human donor who was either an allogeneic HSCT recipient or a stem cell or donor lymphocyte infusion donor (not recorded which). It is not recorded whose cells these are; they may come from a transplant donor.

The CDR3, as DNA: TGCAGCGTGGAAAACAGGGGGGGGGCCTACAATGAGCAGTTCTTC. Its protein product is CSVENRGGAYNEQFF. The chain has TRBV29-1 and TRBJ2-1; TRBD1 might be the D (8 bases). This CDR3 comprises 15 residues. V was pared by 6 bases and J by 2 bases, with 17 bases between. Germline-derived CDR1 and CDR2 are SQVTM and ANQGSEA.

The CDR3 sequence is CASSRIAGGSYGYTF. DNA for the CDR3: TGTGCCAGCAGCCGTATTGCGGGGGGCAGCTATGGCTACACCTTC. The J gene is TRBJ1-2, the V gene TRBV5-6; D may be TRBD1 (6 bases). The CDR3 runs to 15 residues. The V gene's germline CDR1 is SGHDT and CDR2 YYEEEE. Trimming took 4 bases from V and 4 from J, leaving 17 bases between them.

The J gene is TRBJ2-1, the V gene TRBV6-1, with a weak D call TRBD2 (5 bases). The V gene lost 6 bases and the J gene lost 3 bases, with 15 bases spanning the gap. The germline gives CDR1 MNHNS, CDR2 SASEGT. The CDR3 consists of 15 residues. The CDR3 DNA reads TGTGCCAGCAGCCTCAAGCGGCAAATCTACAATGAGCAGTTCTTC. This encodes CASSLKRQIYNEQFF.

Concerning this clonotype: As the CDR3 is not closed by the conserved phenylalanine or tryptophan, this likely results from a read error. V usage is TRBV20-1 and J usage is TRBJ1-2; D possibly corresponds to TRBD1 (5 bases). The V end lost 7 bases, the J end lost 4 bases, and 10 bases lay between the germline ends. There are 11 residues in the CDR3. Germline V gene data show CDR1 as DFQATT and CDR2 as SNEGSKA (reference sequence). Here the CDR3 reads CSDAGGYGYTL. The CDR3 nucleotides are TGCAGTGATGCCGGGGGCTATGGCTACACCTTG.

This clonotype turned up a few times. The chain joins TRBV4-2 to TRBJ2-4, with no clear D. The V gene's germline CDR1 is LGHNA and CDR2 YNFKEQ. V was clipped by 2 bases and J by 0 bases, with 20 bases between them. The CDR3 totals 19 residues. The CDR3 nucleotides read TGTGCCAGCAGCCAAAAATTGAGTCCTGGGGTTTTAGCCAAAAACATTCAGTACTTC. Its translation: CASSQKLSPGVLAKNIQYF.

The rearrangement joins TRBV5-1 to TRBJ1-1; D call uncertain. Germline lookup yields CDR1 SGHRS and CDR2 YFSETQ. This CDR3 spans 15 amino acids. The V end was cut by 7 bases, the J end by 4 bases, with 20 bases between. The CDR3 DNA reads TGCGCCAGCGCACCTGGGGTAACAGTCGGCACTGAAGCTTTCTTT. Amino acids: CASAPGVTVGTEAFF.